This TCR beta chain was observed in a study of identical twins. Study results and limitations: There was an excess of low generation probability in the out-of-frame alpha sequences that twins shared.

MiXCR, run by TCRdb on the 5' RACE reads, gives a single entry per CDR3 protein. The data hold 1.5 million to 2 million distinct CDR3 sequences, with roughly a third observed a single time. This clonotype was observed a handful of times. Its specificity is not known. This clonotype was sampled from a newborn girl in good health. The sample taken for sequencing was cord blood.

DNA for the CDR3: TGCAGCGACCGGGGACCTGGAACTAATGAAAAACTGTTTTTT. Translation: CSDRGPGTNEKLFF. V gene TRBV29-1 combines with J gene TRBJ1-4, with D tentatively TRBD1 (5 bases). Trimming took 7 bases from V and 1 from J, leaving 13 bases between them. The CDR3 sequence is 14 residues long. The germline gives CDR1 SQVTM, CDR2 ANQGSEA.